This TCR beta chain is from a study of blood T cell repertoires in COVID-19. Overall study context: COVID-19 samples, acute and convalescent, were from the United States, Italy and Spain.

Germline CDR1 SGHAT, CDR2 FQNNGV. This CDR3 spans 13 amino acids. The V end lost 5 bases, the J end lost 7 bases, and 14 bases lay between the germline ends. In the original workflow: For nucleated cells, counts were estimated from reference gene primer amplification. Using immunoSEQ multiplex PCR, the repertoire was profiled, and TCRdb retains in-frame clones only, with some absent. V and J calls and clone size follow that table, whereas D and trimming were derived from the DNA. In the table there are around 20,000 clones, about 79% of which are singletons. The specimen was peripheral blood. The clonotype comes from a human donor in a cohort sampled during active COVID-19. V is TRBV11-2 and J is TRBJ1-2; D is uncertain. The CDR3: CASSPPGNSGYTF. The CDR3 coding sequence is TGTGCCAGCAGCCCGCCCGGGAATTCTGGCTACACCTTC.